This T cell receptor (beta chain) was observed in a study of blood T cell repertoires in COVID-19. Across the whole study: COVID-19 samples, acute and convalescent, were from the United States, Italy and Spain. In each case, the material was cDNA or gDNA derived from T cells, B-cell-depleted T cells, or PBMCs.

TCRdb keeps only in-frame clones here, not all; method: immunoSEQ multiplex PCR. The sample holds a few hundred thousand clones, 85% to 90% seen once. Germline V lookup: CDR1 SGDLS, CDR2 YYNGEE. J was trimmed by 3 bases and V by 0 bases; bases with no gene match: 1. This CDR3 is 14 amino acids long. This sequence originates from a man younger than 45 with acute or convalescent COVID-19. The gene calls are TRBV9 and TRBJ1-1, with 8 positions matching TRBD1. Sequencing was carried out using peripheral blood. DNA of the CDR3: TGTGCCAGCAGCGTAGGACAGGGGTACACTGAAGCTTTCTTT. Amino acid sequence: CASSVGQGYTEAFF.